The entry below gives a single T cell receptor beta chain sequence along with its context. Its specific antigen is unknown. Base qualities are not recorded, but no much larger clone differs from it by a single base. TCRbeta CDR3 regions were amplified from genomic DNA using the immunoSEQ Assay, a bias-controlled multiplex PCR. From the authors' description of their analysis: Nucleated cell counts per sample were estimated from amplification of reference gene primers within the assay. To quantify the absolute abundance of each unique TCRbeta CDR3 rearrangement, sequence reads were collapsed and filtered. Productive Simpson clonality was computed per sample as the square root of Simpson's diversity index over productive rearrangements. TCRdb stores this immuneACCESS table with in-frame sequences only. Part of the clones is absent; in the studies checked, under half of the shortfall reflects unresolved V genes, and no reason is known for the rest. V and J calls and clone size are those listed in that table; D and trimming were worked out from the DNA. The sample table holds about 100,000 clones, of which about 77% were seen once. The ten largest clones take up under 35% of the sample.

The germline V gene (reference sequence) supplies CDR1 LNHNV and CDR2 YYDKDF. V is cut back by 0 bases and J by 5 bases, with 9 bases in the junction unmatched. From the cysteine through the phenylalanine, the CDR3 covers 17 amino acids. The retained sequence is limited to the CDR3, 51 bases, with the frame set at the first base. This record comes from a study of blood T cell repertoires in COVID-19 (dated by TCRdb to about 2020). Broadly, across the study: The collaborator samples originated in the United States, Italy and Spain and spanned the acute and convalescent phases of COVID-19. The prospective study material was composed of cDNA or gDNA derived from T cells, B-cell-depleted T cells, or PBMCs. Subjects who had been exposed to COVID-19, were actively infected with it, or had recovered from it provided the deeply sampled blood TCRbeta repertoires that made up the dataset. Samples were obtained from the ongoing ImmuneRACE study (first 160 participants) and from over 1,000 subjects provided by 6 global collaborators. Where available, HLA class I and class II types were taken from metadata supplied by the sample provider and were not determined by assay-based typing. A de-identified subject ID, COVID-19 status, age in years and sex were almost always included in the sample metadata. The repertoires were released in a freely available public database meant as a resource for research on the immune response to SARS-CoV-2. The research as a whole found: The quantity of clinical and demographic metadata differed by source and by participant and was supplied without curation.

Each collaborating institution followed its own protocols to collect whole blood in K2EDTA tubes. For TCRbeta analysis, collaborator samples were shipped as frozen whole blood, as isolated PBMCs, or as DNA extracted from either sample type. The receptor was isolated from a man in his sixties or seventies with active or convalescent COVID-19. The chain is made from TRBV15 and TRBJ1-2, with 10 bases aligning to TRBD1. Sequencing input: peripheral blood. The CDR3 corresponds to CATSRDSRDRGLYGYTF. In nucleotides, the sequence is TGTGCCACCAGCAGAGATTCCCGGGACAGGGGTCTTTATGGCTACACCTTC.